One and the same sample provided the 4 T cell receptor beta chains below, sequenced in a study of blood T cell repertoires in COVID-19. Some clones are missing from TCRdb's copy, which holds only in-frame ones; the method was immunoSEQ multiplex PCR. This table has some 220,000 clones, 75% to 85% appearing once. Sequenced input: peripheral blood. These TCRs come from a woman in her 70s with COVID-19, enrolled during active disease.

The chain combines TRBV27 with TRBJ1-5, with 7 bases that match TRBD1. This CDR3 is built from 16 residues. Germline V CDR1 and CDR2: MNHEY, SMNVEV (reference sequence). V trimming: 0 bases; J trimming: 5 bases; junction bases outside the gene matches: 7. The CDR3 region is CASSLSTGIGDQPQHF. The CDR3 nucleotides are TGTGCCAGCAGTTTATCGACAGGGATCGGGGATCAGCCCCAGCATTTT.

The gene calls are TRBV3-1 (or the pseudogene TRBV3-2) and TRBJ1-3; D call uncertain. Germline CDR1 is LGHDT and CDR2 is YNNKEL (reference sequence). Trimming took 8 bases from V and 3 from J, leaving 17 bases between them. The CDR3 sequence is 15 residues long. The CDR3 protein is CASGYRTFDGNTIYF. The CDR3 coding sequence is TGTGCCAGCGGTTACAGAACCTTCGATGGAAACACCATATATTTT.

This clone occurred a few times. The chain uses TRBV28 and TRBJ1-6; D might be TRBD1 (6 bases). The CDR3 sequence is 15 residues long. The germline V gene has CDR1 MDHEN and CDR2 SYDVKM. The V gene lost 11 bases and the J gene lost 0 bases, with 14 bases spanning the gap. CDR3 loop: CAAAQDSSYNSPLHF. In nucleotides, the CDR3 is TGTGCCGCGGCCCAGGACAGCTCCTATAATTCACCCCTCCACTTT.

CDR3 in amino acids: CASDSGKAGELFF. CDR3 sequence (DNA): TGTGCCAGCGATAGCGGGAAAGCCGGGGAGCTGTTTTTT. The chain links TRBV28 to TRBJ2-2; 8 nucleotides agree with TRBD2. The trim removed 8 bases at V and 6 bases at J, leaving 5 bases unmatched. Per the germline V gene, CDR1 is MDHEN and CDR2 is SYDVKM. This CDR3 region has 13 residues.